One sample yielded the 7 T cell receptor beta chains listed below, sequenced in a study of blood T cell repertoires in COVID-19. The table came from immunoSEQ multiplex PCR; TCRdb's copy has only in-frame clones and leaves some out. The sample includes approximately 360,000 clones, roughly 80% of them seen just once. Material for sequencing was PBMCs or T cells enriched from blood (not recorded which). All receptors derive from a woman in her forties or fifties who had recovered from COVID-19.

V usage is TRBV5-4 and J usage is TRBJ2-1, with 12 bases identical to TRBD2. The CDR3 has 17 residues. The V gene's germline CDR1 is SGHNT and CDR2 YYREEE (reference sequence). With 0 bases clipped from V and 6 bases from J, the junction kept 7 bases outside the gene matches. The CDR3 sequence: CASSLGLAGGRPNEQFF. The CDR3 DNA sequence: TGTGCCAGCAGCTTGGGGCTAGCGGGGGGGAGGCCCAATGAGCAGTTCTTC.

V usage is TRBV5-1 and J usage is TRBJ1-2, with 12 bases identical to TRBD1. Germline CDR1 is SGHRS and CDR2 is YFSETQ. The trim removed 4 bases at V and 3 bases at J, leaving 7 bases unmatched. The CDR3 totals 16 residues. CDR3 region: CASSPGQGAAYYGYTF. The CDR3 coding sequence is TGCGCCAGCAGCCCGGGACAGGGGGCGGCATACTATGGCTACACCTTC.

The CDR3 loop reads CASMRDRTEAFF. DNA of the CDR3: TGTGCCAGCATGCGTGACAGGACTGAAGCTTTCTTT. The chain recombines TRBV6-5 with TRBJ1-1, with D possibly matching TRBD1 (6 bases). The germline V gene encodes CDR1 MNHEY and CDR2 SVGAGI. The CDR3 loop spans 12 amino acids. V was pared by 7 bases and J by 5 bases, with 11 bases between.

The V gene is TRBV7-2, the J gene TRBJ1-1, with D uncertain. This CDR3 is 11 amino acids long. The V end was cut by 2 bases, the J end by 5 bases, with 3 bases between. CDR1 is SGHTA, CDR2 FQGNSA, per germline. The CDR3 sequence: CASSLRTEAFF. CDR3 nucleotides: TGTGCCAGCAGCTTACGTACTGAAGCTTTCTTT.

The CDR3 nucleotides read TGTGCCAGCTCAGCCGAGACAGGTAAAGGTGCGGAAGCTTTCTTT. It encodes CASSAETGKGAEAFF. The chain combines TRBV18 with TRBJ1-1, with D possibly matching TRBD1 (6 bases). The CDR3 extends over 15 amino acids. The V gene's germline CDR1 is KGHSH and CDR2 LQKENI. V lost 5 bases and J 8 bases, leaving 21 bases between the germline ends.

This clone was recorded a few times. This chain joins TRBV19 and TRBJ2-5; D remains unclear. Germline lookup yields CDR1 LNHDA and CDR2 SQIVND (reference sequence). V was trimmed by 0 bases and J by 2 bases, leaving 10 bases between them. This CDR3 contains 15 residues. CDR3 protein: CASSIDGRYQETQYF. CDR3 sequence (DNA): TGTGCCAGTAGTATAGATGGCAGGTATCAAGAGACCCAGTACTTC.

The CDR3 sequence is CASSLGTARVETDTQYF. CDR3 nucleotides: TGTGCCAGTAGCCTAGGGACAGCGAGGGTAGAAACAGATACGCAGTATTTT. The chain employs TRBV19 and TRBJ2-3, with TRBD1 matching over 7 bases. Germline CDR1 reads LNHDA; CDR2 reads SQIVND (reference sequence). The CDR3 extends over 17 amino acids. V was pared by 6 bases and J by 3 bases, with 15 bases of the junction left unmatched.